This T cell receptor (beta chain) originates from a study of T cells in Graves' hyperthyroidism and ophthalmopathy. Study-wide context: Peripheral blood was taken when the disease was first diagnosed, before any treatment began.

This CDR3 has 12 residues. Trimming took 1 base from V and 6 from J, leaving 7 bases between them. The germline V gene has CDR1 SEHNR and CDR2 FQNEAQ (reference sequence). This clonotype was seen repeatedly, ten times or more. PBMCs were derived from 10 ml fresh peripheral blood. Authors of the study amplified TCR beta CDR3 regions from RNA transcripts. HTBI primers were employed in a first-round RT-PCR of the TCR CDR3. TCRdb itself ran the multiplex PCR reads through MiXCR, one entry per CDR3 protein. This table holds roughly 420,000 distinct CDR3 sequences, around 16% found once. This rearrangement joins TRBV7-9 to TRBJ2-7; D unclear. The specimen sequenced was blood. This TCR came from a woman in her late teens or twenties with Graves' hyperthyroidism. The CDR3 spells CASSLGGAEQYF. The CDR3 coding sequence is TGTGCCAGCAGCTTAGGGGGTGCCGAGCAGTACTTC. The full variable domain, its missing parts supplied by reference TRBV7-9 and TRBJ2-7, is DTGVSQNPRHKITKRGQNVTFRCDPISEHNRLYWYRQTLGQGPEFLTYFQNEAQLEKSRLLSDRFSAERPKGSFSTLEIQRTEQGDSAMYLCASSLGGAEQYFGPGTRLTVT.